This passage covers 14 T cell receptor beta chains from one sample sequenced in a study of blood T cell repertoires in COVID-19. Sequenced by immunoSEQ multiplex PCR; TCRdb stores in-frame clones only, minus some. Seen here are about 240,000 clones, around 88% observed once, and the top ten hold approximately 4.2%. Sequences were obtained from PBMCs or T cells enriched from blood (not recorded which). The receptor set was obtained from a woman in her twenties or thirties who had recovered from COVID-19.

The chain uses TRBV27 and TRBJ1-2; no reliable D call. This CDR3 contains 14 residues. The germline gives CDR1 MNHEY, CDR2 SMNVEV (reference sequence). V dropped 3 bases and J dropped 7 bases, with 15 bases sitting between them. CDR3: CASSFRGVGSGYTF. CDR3 sequence (DNA): TGTGCCAGCAGTTTCCGGGGAGTAGGTAGTGGCTACACCTTC.

This clone was counted a few times. The genes are TRBV5-1 and TRBJ1-1; 9 nucleotides align to TRBD1. J was trimmed by 5 bases and V by 0 bases; bases with no gene match: 2. The germline V gene has CDR1 SGHRS and CDR2 YFSETQ. CDR3 length equals 14 residues. The CDR3 reads CASSLDRGQTEAFF. The CDR3 bases are TGCGCCAGCAGCTTGGACAGGGGGCAAACTGAAGCTTTCTTT.

The V call is TRBV28, the J call TRBJ2-3; 13 nucleotides match TRBD2. The V segment lost 4 bases and the J segment 0 bases; nucleotides outside the gene matches: 16. This CDR3 spans 21 amino acids. Germline V gene data show CDR1 as MDHEN and CDR2 as SYDVKM. This chain's CDR3 is CASSSNPGLAGRTTSTDTQYF. DNA for the CDR3: TGTGCCAGCAGTTCAAATCCGGGACTAGCGGGGAGGACTACAAGCACAGATACGCAGTATTTT.

The chain joins TRBV2 to TRBJ1-5, with D possibly being TRBD1 (5 bases). Trimming pared 11 bases from V and 3 bases from J, leaving 14 bases between. Germline CDR1 and CDR2: SNHLY and FYNNEI. This CDR3 contains 13 residues. CDR3 sequence: CAGRSGHNQPQHF. The CDR3 DNA reads as TGTGCCGGACGATCAGGGCACAATCAGCCCCAGCATTTT.

The chain employs TRBV19 and TRBJ2-7; 9 positions agree with TRBD2. This CDR3 is 15 amino acids long. With 2 bases clipped from V and 2 bases from J, the junction kept 4 bases outside the gene matches. Germline-derived CDR1 and CDR2 are LNHDA and SQIVND (reference sequence). CDR3 protein: CASSIRLAEPYEQYF. CDR3 coding DNA: TGTGCCAGTAGTATACGACTAGCGGAGCCCTACGAGCAGTACTTC.

The table lists this clone with a count of one. V gene TRBV3-1 (or the pseudogene TRBV3-2) combines with J gene TRBJ1-5; D unclear. The CDR3 is made up of 13 amino acids. V was shortened by 1 base and J by 6 bases, with 7 bases between the two germline ends. Germline V CDR1 and CDR2: LGHDT, YNNKEL (reference sequence). Here the CDR3 DNA reads TGTGCCAGCAGCCAAGCGGTTAGTCAGCCCCAGCATTTT. Protein product: CASSQAVSQPQHF.

This chain connects TRBV19 to TRBJ1-2; TRBD1 matches at 7 bases. Trimming took 3 bases from V and 4 from J; bases not matched to a gene: 8. The CDR3 has 15 amino acids. Germline values: CDR1 LNHDA, CDR2 SQIVND (reference sequence). In DNA, the CDR3 is TGTGCCAGTAGTATCTCCTATGACAGGGCCTATGGCTACACCTTC. It encodes CASSISYDRAYGYTF.

This clone came up once. The chain carries TRBV30 and TRBJ1-2; 7 nucleotides match TRBD1. Per the germline V gene, CDR1 is GTSNPN and CDR2 is SVGIG (reference sequence). V lost 2 bases and J lost 8; bases outside the gene matches: 14. This CDR3 comprises 15 residues. CDR3 amino acids: CAWSRFEQGFDGYTF. CDR3 sequence (DNA): TGTGCCTGGAGTAGGTTTGAACAGGGGTTTGACGGCTACACCTTC.

The rearrangement links TRBV3-1 (or the pseudogene TRBV3-2) to TRBJ2-2; the D gene is possibly TRBD1 (6 bases). This CDR3 is 14 amino acids long. The ends were cut back, 5 bases at V and 3 bases at J, with 10 bases in the middle. Germline CDR1 LGHDT, CDR2 YNNKEL (reference sequence). The CDR3 is CASSEQGYTGELFF. The CDR3 bases are TGTGCCAGCAGCGAACAGGGTTACACCGGGGAGCTGTTTTTT.

The chain couples TRBV28 to TRBJ1-1; TRBD1 is a possible D gene (6 bases). Germline lookup yields CDR1 MDHEN and CDR2 SYDVKM. Trimming removed 3 bases at V and 1 base at J, with 9 bases between. CDR3 length equals 14 residues. CDR3 sequence (DNA): TGTGCCAGCAGTTTGGGCAGGGGGAACACTGAAGCTTTCTTT. Translated: CASSLGRGNTEAFF.

This chain connects TRBV28 to TRBJ2-1; 8 positions agree with TRBD2. Per the germline V gene, CDR1 is MDHEN and CDR2 is SYDVKM. This CDR3 spans 15 amino acids. Unmatched junction bases numbered 11, after V lost 6 bases and J lost 7 bases. DNA for the CDR3: TGTGCCAGCAGGAACTCGGGAGGGCCGGGTAATGAGCAGTTCTTC. Its protein product is CASRNSGGPGNEQFF.

V and J are TRBV11-2 and TRBJ2-7, with D unclear. The V gene's germline CDR1 is SGHAT and CDR2 FQNNGV. V was trimmed by 4 bases and J by 9 bases, leaving 13 bases between them. This CDR3 is 12 amino acids long. This chain's CDR3 is CASSSNPSPQYF. The CDR3 DNA is TGTGCCAGCAGCTCCAACCCGAGCCCGCAGTACTTC.

V usage is TRBV10-3 and J usage is TRBJ2-7; TRBD2 might be the D (5 bases). The CDR3 loop spans 14 amino acids. V shed 2 bases and J shed 6 bases, with 14 bases lying between them. CDR1 ENHRY and CDR2 SYGVKD come from the germline V gene. The CDR3 is CAISEPDSSFEQYF. The CDR3 DNA is TGTGCCATCAGTGAGCCGGACTCTAGCTTCGAGCAGTACTTC.

The chain uses TRBV5-1 and TRBJ2-1; the D gene is possibly TRBD1 (5 bases). This CDR3 contains 17 residues. Trimming removed 3 bases at V and 9 bases at J, with 25 bases between. From germline, CDR1 is SGHRS and CDR2 YFSETQ. Here the CDR3 reads CASSSIPTVMERGEQFF. The CDR3 DNA reads TGCGCCAGCAGCTCGATCCCGACGGTGATGGAAAGGGGTGAGCAGTTCTTC.